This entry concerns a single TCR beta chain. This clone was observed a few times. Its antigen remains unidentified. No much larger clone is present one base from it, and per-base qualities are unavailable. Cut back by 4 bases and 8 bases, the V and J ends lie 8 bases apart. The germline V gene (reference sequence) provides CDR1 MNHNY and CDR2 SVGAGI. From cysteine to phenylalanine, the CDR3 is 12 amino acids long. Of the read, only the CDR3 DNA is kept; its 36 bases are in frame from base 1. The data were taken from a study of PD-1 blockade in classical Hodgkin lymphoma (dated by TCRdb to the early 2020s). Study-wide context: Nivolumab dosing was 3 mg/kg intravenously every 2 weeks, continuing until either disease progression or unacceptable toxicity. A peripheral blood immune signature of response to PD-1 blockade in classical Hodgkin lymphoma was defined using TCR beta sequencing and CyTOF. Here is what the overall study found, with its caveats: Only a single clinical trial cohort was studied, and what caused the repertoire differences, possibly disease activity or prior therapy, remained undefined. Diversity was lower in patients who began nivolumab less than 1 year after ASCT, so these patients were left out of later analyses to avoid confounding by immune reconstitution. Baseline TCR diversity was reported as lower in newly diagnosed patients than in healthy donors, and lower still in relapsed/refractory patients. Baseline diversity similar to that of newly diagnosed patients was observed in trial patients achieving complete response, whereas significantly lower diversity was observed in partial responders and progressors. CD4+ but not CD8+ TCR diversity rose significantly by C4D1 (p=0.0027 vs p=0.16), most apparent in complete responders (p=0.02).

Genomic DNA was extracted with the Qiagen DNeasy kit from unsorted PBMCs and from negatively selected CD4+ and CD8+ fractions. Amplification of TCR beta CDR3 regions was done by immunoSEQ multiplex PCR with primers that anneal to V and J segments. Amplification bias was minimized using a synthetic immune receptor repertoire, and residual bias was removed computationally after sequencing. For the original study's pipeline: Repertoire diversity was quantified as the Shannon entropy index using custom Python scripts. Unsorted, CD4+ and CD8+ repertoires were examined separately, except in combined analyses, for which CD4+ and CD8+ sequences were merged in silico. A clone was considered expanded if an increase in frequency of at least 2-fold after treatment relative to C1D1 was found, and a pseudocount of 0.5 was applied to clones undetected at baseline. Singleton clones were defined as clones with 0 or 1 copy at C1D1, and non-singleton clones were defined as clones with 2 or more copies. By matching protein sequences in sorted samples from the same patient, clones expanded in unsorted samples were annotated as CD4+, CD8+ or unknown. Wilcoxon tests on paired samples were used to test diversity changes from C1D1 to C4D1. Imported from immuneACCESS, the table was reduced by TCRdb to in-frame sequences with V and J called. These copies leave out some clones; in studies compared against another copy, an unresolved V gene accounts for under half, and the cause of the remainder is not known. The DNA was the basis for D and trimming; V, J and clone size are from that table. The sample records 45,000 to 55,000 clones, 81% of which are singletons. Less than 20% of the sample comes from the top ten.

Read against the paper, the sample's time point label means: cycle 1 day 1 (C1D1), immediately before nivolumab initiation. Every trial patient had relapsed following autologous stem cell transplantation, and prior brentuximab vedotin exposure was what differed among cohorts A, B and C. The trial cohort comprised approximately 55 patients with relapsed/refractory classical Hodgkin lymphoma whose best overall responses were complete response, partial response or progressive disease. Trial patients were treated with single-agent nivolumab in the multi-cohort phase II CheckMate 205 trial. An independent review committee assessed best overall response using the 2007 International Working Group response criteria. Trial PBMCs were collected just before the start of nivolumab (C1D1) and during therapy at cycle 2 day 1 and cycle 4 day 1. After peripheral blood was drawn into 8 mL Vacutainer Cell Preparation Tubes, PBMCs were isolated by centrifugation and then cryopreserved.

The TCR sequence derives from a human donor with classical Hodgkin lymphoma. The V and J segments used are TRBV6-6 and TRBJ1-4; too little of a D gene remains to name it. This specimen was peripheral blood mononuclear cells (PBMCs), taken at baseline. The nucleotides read TGTGCCAGCAGTTCCTCCCTAGAAAAACTGTTTTTT. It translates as CASSSSLEKLFF.